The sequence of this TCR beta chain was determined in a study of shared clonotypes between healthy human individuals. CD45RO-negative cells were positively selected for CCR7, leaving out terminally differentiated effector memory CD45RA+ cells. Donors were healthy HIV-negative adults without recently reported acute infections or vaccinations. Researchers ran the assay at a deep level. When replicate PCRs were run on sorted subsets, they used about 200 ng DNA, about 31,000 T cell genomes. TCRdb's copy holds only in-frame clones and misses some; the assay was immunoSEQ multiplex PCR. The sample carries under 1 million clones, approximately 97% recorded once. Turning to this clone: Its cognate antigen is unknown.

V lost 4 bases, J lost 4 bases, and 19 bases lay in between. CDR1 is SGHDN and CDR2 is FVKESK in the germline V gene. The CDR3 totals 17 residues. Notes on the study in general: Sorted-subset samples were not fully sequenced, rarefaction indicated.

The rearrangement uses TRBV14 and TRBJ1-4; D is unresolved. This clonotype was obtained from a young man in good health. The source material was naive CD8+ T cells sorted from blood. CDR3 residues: CASSPRSIWEVNEKLFF. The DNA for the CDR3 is TGTGCCAGCAGCCCGAGAAGCATCTGGGAGGTTAATGAAAAACTGTTTTTT. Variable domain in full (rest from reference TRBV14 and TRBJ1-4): EAGVTQFPSHSVIEKGQTVTLRCDPISGHDNLYWYRRVMGKEIKFLLHFVKESKQDESGMPNNRFLAERTGGTYSTLKVQPAELEDSGVYFCASSPRSIWEVNEKLFFGSGTQLSVL.